These 23 T cell receptor beta chains were all obtained from the same sample, sequenced in a study of post-analysis software for immune sequencing data (dated by TCRdb to about 2015). Broader findings and caveats from the paper: Roughly 5 TRBV segments, including TRBV5-6, TRBV5-1 and TRBV20-1, were significantly more frequent in patients than controls.

Libraries came from PCR. Sequencing instrument: Illumina HiSeq 2500. To reduce PCR and sequencing biases, unique molecular identifiers were incorporated into the TCR beta cDNA libraries. TCRdb reran the public reads through fastp at Q25 and MiXCR, keeping productive beta chains. Records with the same CDR3 protein are collapsed into one entry carrying the most frequent genes and DNA. Here the sample has 600,000 to 750,000 distinct CDR3 sequences; roughly three fifths occur a single time. Clones ranked in the top ten supply around 11% of the sample. Antigens of these TCRs are unknown. Sequencing used blood. These receptors originate from a girl aged 2 to 9 with multiple sclerosis.

The chain links TRBV29-1 to TRBJ2-1; 7 nucleotides line up with TRBD1. The CDR3 covers 14 residues. The V segment lost 7 bases and the J segment 8 bases; nucleotides outside the gene matches: 14. CDR1 and CDR2 from the germline V gene are SQVTM and ANQGSEA. CDR3 DNA sequence: TGCAGCGCCGAACACCGACAGGGTAGCGATGAGCAGTTCTTC. Translation: CSAEHRQGSDEQFF.

This rearrangement joins TRBV5-1 to TRBJ2-3, with D unresolved. The V end was cut by 0 bases, the J end by 2 bases, with 13 bases between. Per the germline V gene, CDR1 is SGHRS and CDR2 is YFSETQ. CDR3 length equals 16 residues. CDR3: CASSLVGQEPTDTQYF. CDR3 DNA: TGCGCCAGCAGCTTGGTGGGTCAGGAACCCACAGATACGCAGTATTTT. Together with reference TRBV5-1 and TRBJ2-3, the CDR3 gives the full variable domain: KAGVTQTPRYLIKTRGQQVTLSCSPISGHRSVSWYQQTPGQGLQFLFEYFSETQRNKGNFPGRFSGRQFSNSRSEMNVSTLELGDSALYLCASSLVGQEPTDTQYFGPGTRLTVL.

For the CDR3, the DNA is TGCGCCAGCAGCCGATCCAAGATGCGGGGGCGCGTGAACTACGAGCAGTACTTC. Its translation: CASSRSKMRGRVNYEQYF. The chain is built from TRBV4-3 and TRBJ2-7; D perhaps matches TRBD2 (7 bases). Per the germline V gene, CDR1 is LGHNA and CDR2 is YSLEER. The V end lost 4 bases, the J end lost 3 bases, and 25 bases lay between the germline ends. The CDR3 is made up of 18 amino acids.

This clonotype was observed once. The chain joins TRBV5-6 to TRBJ2-5; D is perhaps TRBD1 or TRBD2 (5 bases each). This CDR3 is 14 amino acids long. V gave up 2 bases and J gave up 1 base, with 9 bases separating them. CDR1 is SGHDT, CDR2 YYEEEE, per germline. CDR3 region: CASSFRGTQETQYF. In DNA form, the CDR3 reads TGTGCCAGCAGCTTCCGAGGGACCCAAGAGACCCAGTACTTC.

The V call is TRBV3-1, the J call TRBJ1-1; D is ambiguous. The CDR3 spans 13 residues. From germline, CDR1 is LGHDT and CDR2 YNNKEL (reference sequence). V gave up 7 bases and J gave up 1 base, with 10 bases separating them. As DNA, the CDR3 is TGTGCCAGCACCCGGAAGGGGAACACTGAAGCTTTCTTT. Encoded protein: CASTRKGNTEAFF.

The gene calls are TRBV20-1 and TRBJ2-7, with 16 bases identical to TRBD2. The length of the CDR3 is 18 residues. The germline V gene has CDR1 DFQATT and CDR2 SNEGSKA (reference sequence). V lost 1 base, J lost 0 bases, and 6 bases stayed unmatched. The CDR3 sequence: CSARGGLAGGLLSYEQYF. Here the CDR3 DNA reads TGCAGTGCTAGAGGGGGACTAGCGGGAGGGCTCCTCTCCTACGAGCAGTACTTC.

This clonotype has only one observation. At one end, the junction sequence differs from germline, possibly due to a read error. The chain combines TRBV7-9 with TRBJ2-7; the D gene is possibly TRBD1 (6 bases). With the DNA end fitting TRBJ2-5 better, the J assignment may be wrong. Looked up from germline, CDR1 is SEHNR and CDR2 is FQNEAQ (reference sequence). The CDR3 runs 15 residues. The CDR3 DNA reads as TGTGCCAGCAGCTTCGGGAACAGGGAGCAAGGGACCCAGTACTTC. Protein: CASSFGNREQGTQYF.

V usage is TRBV11-2 and J usage is TRBJ2-5, with TRBD2 matching 11 bases. V lost 5 bases, J lost 4 bases, and 6 bases stayed unmatched. The CDR3 loop spans 15 amino acids. Per germline, CDR1 SGHAT and CDR2 FQNNGV. CDR3 nucleotides: TGTGCCAGCAGCGCCGTAGCGGGGGGGCTAGAGACCCAGTACTTC. Residues: CASSAVAGGLETQYF.

The genes are TRBV7-9 and TRBJ1-2; D gene ambiguous. V was cut by 1 base and J by 7 bases, with 10 bases left in between. Per germline, CDR1 SEHNR and CDR2 FQNEAQ (reference sequence). The CDR3 extends over 13 amino acids. This chain's CDR3 is CASSLEGSRGYTF. In DNA, the CDR3 is TGTGCCAGCAGCTTAGAAGGGTCCCGTGGCTACACCTTC.

V usage is TRBV28 and J usage is TRBJ2-1; D is possibly TRBD1 (6 bases). Trimming removed 6 bases at V and 1 base at J, with 16 bases between. The length of the CDR3 is 16 residues. Germline assignment: CDR1 MDHEN and CDR2 SYDVKM. The CDR3 protein is CASRDPGTPSYNEQFF. The DNA of the CDR3 is TGTGCCAGCAGGGATCCCGGGACACCTTCCTACAATGAGCAGTTCTTC.

The chain carries TRBV20-1 and TRBJ1-1; 10 bases are a match to TRBD1. CDR3 size: 15 residues. J lost 5 bases, V lost 6 bases, and 12 bases had no gene match. Germline loops: CDR1 DFQATT, CDR2 SNEGSKA (reference sequence). CDR3 sequence reads: CSASRQGAGGTEAFF. CDR3 DNA: TGCAGTGCATCCCGACAGGGGGCCGGTGGAACTGAAGCTTTCTTT.

The table lists this clonotype with a count of one. The genes are TRBV4-2 and TRBJ2-1; a weak D match, TRBD2 (7 bases). V was cut by 3 bases and J by 4 bases, with 16 bases left in between. In germline, CDR1 is LGHNA, CDR2 YNFKEQ. The CDR3 loop spans 16 amino acids. CDR3 residues: CASSQRGGAVYNEQFF. CDR3 in DNA: TGTGCCAGCAGCCAGAGAGGGGGGGCGGTTTACAATGAGCAGTTCTTC.

The chain recombines TRBV12-3 or TRBV12-4 with TRBJ1-2; D gene uncertain. Trimming removed 3 bases from V and 8 bases from J, with 13 bases in between. The CDR3 covers 13 residues. The CDR3 reads CASSFTVRYGYTF. In DNA form, the CDR3 reads TGTGCCAGCAGTTTTACAGTACGCTACGGCTACACCTTC.

This rearrangement joins TRBV4-1 to TRBJ2-1; tentatively, D is TRBD2 (7 bases). The CDR3 runs 16 residues. The V gene lost 0 bases and the J gene lost 7 bases, with 16 bases spanning the gap. CDR1 and CDR2 (germline): MGHRA, YSYEKL. CDR3 nucleotides: TGCGCCAGCAGCCAAGATTTAGGGGGGGGATGGAATGAGCAGTTCTTC. Amino acid sequence: CASSQDLGGGWNEQFF.

The chain links TRBV5-1 to TRBJ2-3; a possible D gene is TRBD2 (5 bases). Trimming removed 4 bases at V and 0 bases at J, with 15 bases between. Germline V gene data show CDR1 as SGHRS and CDR2 as YFSETQ. This CDR3 region has 16 residues. DNA of the CDR3: TGCGCCAGCAGCCCCCCGGGATCAAGAAGCACAGATACGCAGTATTTT. It encodes CASSPPGSRSTDTQYF. Full variable domain (outside the CDR3, taken from reference TRBV5-1 and TRBJ2-3): KAGVTQTPRYLIKTRGQQVTLSCSPISGHRSVSWYQQTPGQGLQFLFEYFSETQRNKGNFPGRFSGRQFSNSRSEMNVSTLELGDSALYLCASSPPGSRSTDTQYFGPGTRLTVL.

J is TRBJ1-2 and V is TRBV6-5; 8 bases are a match to TRBD1. The germline V gene encodes CDR1 MNHEY and CDR2 SVGAGI. The ends lost 4 bases at V and 3 bases at J; junction bases unmatched: 25. The CDR3 is made up of 21 amino acids. The CDR3 here is CASSSRRTGPGNREVHYGYTF. CDR3 DNA sequence: TGTGCCAGCAGTTCCCGAAGGACAGGGCCCGGGAACCGAGAGGTCCACTATGGCTACACCTTC.

CDR3 coding DNA: TGCAGCGTTTCCGGGACGGGGATCTCCTACGAGCAGTACTTC. Its translation is CSVSGTGISYEQYF. V gene TRBV29-1 combines with J gene TRBJ2-7; either TRBD1 or TRBD2 may fit D (5 bases each). The V end lost 5 bases, the J end lost 0 bases, and 14 bases lay between the germline ends. The CDR3 spans 14 residues. The germline gives CDR1 SQVTM, CDR2 ANQGSEA.

This chain uses TRBV6-5 with TRBJ2-7; weak D call: TRBD1 (5 bases). The germline CDR1 and CDR2 sequences are MNHEY and SVGAGI. Trimming pared 6 bases from V and 2 bases from J, leaving 14 bases between. The CDR3 has 14 residues. CDR3 sequence reads: CASRIDSFPYEQYF. The DNA for the CDR3 is TGTGCCAGCAGGATCGACAGCTTCCCCTACGAGCAGTACTTC.

This chain uses TRBV18 with TRBJ1-1, with 9 nucleotides matching TRBD1. The CDR3 runs to 16 residues. Germline V gives CDR1 KGHSH, CDR2 LQKENI. After removal of 8 bases from V and 0 bases from J, the junction contained 10 bases not matched to a gene. DNA for the CDR3: TGTGCCAGCAGTACAGGGGGCGGGAGCGTGAACACTGAAGCTTTCTTT. Translating it yields CASSTGGGSVNTEAFF.

The chain uses TRBV7-9 and TRBJ2-7, with 7 bases fitting TRBD2. Unmatched junction bases numbered 11, after V lost 1 base and J lost 5 bases. This CDR3 contains 16 residues. Germline values: CDR1 SEHNR, CDR2 FQNEAQ (reference sequence). CDR3 residues: CASSLEGSGLGHEQYF. CDR3 in DNA: TGTGCCAGCAGCTTAGAGGGGAGTGGACTAGGCCACGAGCAGTACTTC. Complete variable domain (other parts from reference TRBV7-9 and TRBJ2-7): DTGVSQNPRHKITKRGQNVTFRCDPISEHNRLYWYRQTLGQGPEFLTYFQNEAQLEKSRLLSDRFSAERPKGSFSTLEIQRTEQGDSAMYLCASSLEGSGLGHEQYFGPGTRLTVT.

The chain combines TRBV7-9 with TRBJ2-1; D gene uncertain. The CDR3 consists of 13 residues. The ends were cut back, 5 bases at V and 6 bases at J, with 11 bases in the middle. Germline lookup yields CDR1 SEHNR and CDR2 FQNEAQ (reference sequence). CDR3 bases: TGTGCCAGCAGCCTGATCGCTCTCAATGAGCAGTTCTTC. This gives the protein CASSLIALNEQFF.

The gene calls are TRBV29-1 and TRBJ1-2; 7 nucleotides agree with TRBD1. This CDR3 has 14 residues. In germline, CDR1 is SQVTM, CDR2 ANQGSEA. J was trimmed by 3 bases and V by 4 bases; bases with no gene match: 8. This chain's CDR3 is CSVGLGRGDYGYTF. Written as DNA, the CDR3 is TGCAGCGTTGGCTTGGGCAGGGGGGACTATGGCTACACCTTC.

V and J are TRBV5-5 and TRBJ1-5, with a tentative D call TRBD1 (6 bases). V was cut by 2 bases and J by 0 bases, with 21 bases left in between. CDR1 and CDR2 from the germline V gene are SGHKS and YYEKEE (reference sequence). The CDR3 totals 19 residues. CDR3: CASSFGTGGRISSNQPQHF. CDR3 DNA sequence: TGTGCCAGCAGCTTTGGTACGGGGGGGCGCATAAGTAGCAATCAGCCCCAGCATTTT.